This T cell receptor (beta chain) was documented in a study of T cell responses to AZD1222 COVID-19 vaccine. Study-wide points: Among spike-specific TCRs, nearly half reportedly target unmutated variant regions. No repertoire was sampled before or during the peak T cell response, only after it.

The repertoire was sequenced with immunoSEQ multiplex PCR; TCRdb's copy has only in-frame clones and lacks some. The sample carries 85,000 to 95,000 clones, over 75% recorded once. Germline loops: CDR1 MGHDK, CDR2 SYGVNS. The V and J ends lost 2 bases and 4 bases respectively, with 6 bases between them. The CDR3 has 13 amino acids. Comment on this clone: What it binds is not known.

The sample was peripheral blood, taken 28 days after the second AZD1222 dose. The TCR originated in an adult who received the AZD1222 COVID-19 vaccine. The rearrangement uses TRBV25-1 and TRBJ1-5, with no clear D. CDR3 sequence reads: CASSERENQPQHF. CDR3 nucleotide sequence: TGTGCCAGCAGTGAACGGGAAAATCAGCCCCAGCATTTT.